The 5 T cell receptor beta chains below all came from one sample that was sequenced in a study of blood T cell repertoires in COVID-19. Produced via immunoSEQ multiplex PCR; TCRdb's table is partial and in-frame only. Among 350,000 to 450,000 clones listed, around 85% were seen once. Sequencing input: peripheral blood. Receptor source: a woman aged 18-29 years with acute or convalescent COVID-19.

V gene TRBV7-3 combines with J gene TRBJ2-5, with TRBD1 matching over 9 bases. J gave up 3 bases and V 5 bases, and 13 bases lay outside the gene matches. Germline loops: CDR1 SGHTA, CDR2 FQGTGA. The CDR3 is 17 amino acids. CDR3 coding DNA: TGTGCCAGCAGCAGAATAGGGGGGACAGGGCGAGAAGAGACCCAGTACTTC. The encoded protein is CASSRIGGTGREETQYF.

The rearrangement links TRBV10-3 to TRBJ1-3, with 8 bases aligning to TRBD1. The CDR3 runs 17 residues. CDR1 ENHRY and CDR2 SYGVKD come from the germline V gene. After removal of 2 bases from V and 0 bases from J, the junction contained 6 bases not matched to a gene. DNA for the CDR3: TGTGCCATCAGTGAGAAATATACAGGGGGCTCTGGAAACACCATATATTTT. This encodes CAISEKYTGGSGNTIYF.

The rearrangement links TRBV28 to TRBJ2-4; D is unresolved. Looked up from germline, CDR1 is MDHEN and CDR2 is SYDVKM. The CDR3 has 15 amino acids. V dropped 1 base and J dropped 3 bases, with 10 bases sitting between them. The DNA of the CDR3 is TGTGCCAGCAGTTTATACCGATCGGTCAAAAACATTCAGTACTTC. Its protein product is CASSLYRSVKNIQYF.

The chain combines TRBV28 with TRBJ2-5, with TRBD2 identical over 7 bases. Trimming cost V 5 bases and J 5 bases; bases outside gene matches: 2. The CDR3 extends over 12 amino acids. CDR1 is MDHEN and CDR2 is SYDVKM in the germline V gene. The CDR3 here is CASSPGRETQYF. CDR3 DNA: TGTGCCAGCAGTCCCGGGAGGGAGACCCAGTACTTC.

V is TRBV4-1 and J is TRBJ2-3, with D possibly being TRBD2 (5 bases). The CDR3 contains 15 residues. CDR1 is MGHRA, CDR2 YSYEKL, per germline. The ends were cut back, 2 bases at V and 2 bases at J, with 11 bases in the middle. This CDR3 reads CASSQFGGSTDTQYF. CDR3 DNA: TGCGCCAGCAGCCAATTTGGAGGTTCCACAGATACGCAGTATTTT.